This TCR beta chain derives from a study of cytomegalovirus exposure and HLA in healthy donors. Study context: Among the roughly 400 donors who were genotyped, about 86% fell in the genetic ancestry cluster that is associated with self-reported Caucasian donors. General observations from the study: Later analysis identified 16,000 or so TCR beta sequences associated with HLA alleles, using a false discovery rate threshold of 0.05. The study reported that TCR beta sequences accurately predicted HLA-A and HLA-B alleles in most subjects.

Researchers ran the PCR with 60 Vbeta and 13 Jbeta primers. Method: immunoSEQ multiplex PCR; TCRdb's copy keeps in-frame clones and lacks some. Of about 150,000 clones detected, about 80% appear once; the ten largest clones hold roughly 13%. This clone was observed a few times. What it binds is unknown. Trimming took off 3 bases at V and 2 bases at J, with 17 bases between the two ends. The germline gives CDR1 LNHNV, CDR2 YYDKDF (reference sequence). This CDR3 region has 17 residues. Healthy donors of bone marrow made up the group. The chain recombines TRBV15 with TRBJ2-1, with a possible D match to TRBD2 (6 bases). Sequencing was carried out using PBMCs. The clonotype originates from a man in his thirties or forties in good health and CMV-seropositive. This CDR3 reads CATSSPSMTGAYNEQFF. CDR3 bases: TGTGCCACCAGCAGTCCATCTATGACGGGAGCCTACAATGAGCAGTTCTTC.